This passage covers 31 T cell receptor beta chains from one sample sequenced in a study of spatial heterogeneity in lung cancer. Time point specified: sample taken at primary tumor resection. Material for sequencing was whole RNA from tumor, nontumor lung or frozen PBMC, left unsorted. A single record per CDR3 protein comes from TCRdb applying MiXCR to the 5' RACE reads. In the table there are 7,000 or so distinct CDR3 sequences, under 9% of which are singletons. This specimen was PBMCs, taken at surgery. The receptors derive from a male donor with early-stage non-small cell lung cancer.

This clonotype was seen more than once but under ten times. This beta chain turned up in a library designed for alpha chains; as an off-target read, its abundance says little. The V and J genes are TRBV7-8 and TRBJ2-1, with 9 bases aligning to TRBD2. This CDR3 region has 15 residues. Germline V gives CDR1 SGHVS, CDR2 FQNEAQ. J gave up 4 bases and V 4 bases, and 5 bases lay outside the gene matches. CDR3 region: CASSSTSGPYNEQFF. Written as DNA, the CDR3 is TGTGCCAGCAGCTCAACTAGCGGGCCTTACAATGAGCAGTTCTTC. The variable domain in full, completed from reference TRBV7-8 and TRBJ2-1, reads GAGVSQSPRYKVAKRGQDVALRCDPISGHVSLFWYQQALGQGPEFLTYFQNEAQLDKSGLPSDRFFAERPEGSVSTLKIQRTQQEDSAVYLCASSSTSGPYNEQFFGPGTRLTVL.

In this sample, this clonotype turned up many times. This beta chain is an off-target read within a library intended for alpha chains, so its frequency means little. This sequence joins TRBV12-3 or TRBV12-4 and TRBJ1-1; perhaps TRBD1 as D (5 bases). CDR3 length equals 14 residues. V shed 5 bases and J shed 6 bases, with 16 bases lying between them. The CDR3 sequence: CASSPGLRSAEAFF. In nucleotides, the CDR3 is TGTGCCAGCAGTCCGGGGCTTCGAAGCGCTGAAGCTTTCTTT.

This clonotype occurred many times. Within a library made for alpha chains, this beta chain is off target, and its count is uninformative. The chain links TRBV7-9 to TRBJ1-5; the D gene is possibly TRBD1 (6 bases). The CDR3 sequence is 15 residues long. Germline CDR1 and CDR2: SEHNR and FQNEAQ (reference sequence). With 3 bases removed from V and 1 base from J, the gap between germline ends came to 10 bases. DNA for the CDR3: TGTGCCAGCAGCTTGAAGGGGGGAAGCAATCAGCCCCAGCATTTT. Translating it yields CASSLKGGSNQPQHF.

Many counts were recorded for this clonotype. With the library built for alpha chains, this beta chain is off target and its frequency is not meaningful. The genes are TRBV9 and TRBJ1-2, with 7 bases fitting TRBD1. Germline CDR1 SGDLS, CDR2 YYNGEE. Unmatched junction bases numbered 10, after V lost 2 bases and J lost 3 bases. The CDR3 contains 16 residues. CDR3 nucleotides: TGTGCCAGCAGCGTTACAGGGGCGGGGACCCACTATGGCTACACCTTC. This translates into CASSVTGAGTHYGYTF.

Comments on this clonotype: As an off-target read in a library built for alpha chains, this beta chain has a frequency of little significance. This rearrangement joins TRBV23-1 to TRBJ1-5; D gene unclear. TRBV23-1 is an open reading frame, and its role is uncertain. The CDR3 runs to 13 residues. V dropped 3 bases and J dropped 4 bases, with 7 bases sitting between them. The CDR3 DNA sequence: TGCGCCAGCAGTCACCAAGGGAATCAGCCCCAGCATTTT. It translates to CASSHQGNQPQHF.

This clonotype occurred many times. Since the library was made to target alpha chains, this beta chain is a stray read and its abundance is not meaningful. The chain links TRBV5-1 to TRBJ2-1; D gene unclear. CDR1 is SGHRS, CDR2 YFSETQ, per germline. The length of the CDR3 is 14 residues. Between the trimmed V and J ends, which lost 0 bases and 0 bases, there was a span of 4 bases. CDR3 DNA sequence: TGCGCCAGCAGCTTGGACCGCTCCTACAATGAGCAGTTCTTC. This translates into CASSLDRSYNEQFF.

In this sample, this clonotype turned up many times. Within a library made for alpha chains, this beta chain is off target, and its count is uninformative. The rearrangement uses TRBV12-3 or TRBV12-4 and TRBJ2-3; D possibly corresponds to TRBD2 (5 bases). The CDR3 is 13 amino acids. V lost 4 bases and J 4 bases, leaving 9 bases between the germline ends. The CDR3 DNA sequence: TGTGCCAGCAGTTCCCTGGGAGCAGATACGCAGTATTTT. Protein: CASSSLGADTQYF.

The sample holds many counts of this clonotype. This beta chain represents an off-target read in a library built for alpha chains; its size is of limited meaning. The CDR3 reads CSVLTGGREAFF. CDR3 bases: TGCAGCGTTCTGACAGGGGGCCGTGAAGCTTTCTTT. V and J are TRBV29-1 and TRBJ1-1; 10 nucleotides line up with TRBD1. V trimming: 5 bases; J trimming: 7 bases; junction bases outside the gene matches: 4. The CDR3 is made up of 12 amino acids. Per germline, CDR1 SQVTM and CDR2 ANQGSEA.

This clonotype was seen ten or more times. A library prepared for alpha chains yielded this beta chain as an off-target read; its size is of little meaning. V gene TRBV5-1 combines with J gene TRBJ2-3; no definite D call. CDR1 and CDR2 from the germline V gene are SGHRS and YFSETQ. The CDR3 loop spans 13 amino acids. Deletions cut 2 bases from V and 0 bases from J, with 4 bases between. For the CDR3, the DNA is TGCGCCAGCAGCTTACAGAGCACAGATACGCAGTATTTT. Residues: CASSLQSTDTQYF. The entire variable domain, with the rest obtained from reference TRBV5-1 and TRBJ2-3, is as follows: KAGVTQTPRYLIKTRGQQVTLSCSPISGHRSVSWYQQTPGQGLQFLFEYFSETQRNKGNFPGRFSGRQFSNSRSEMNVSTLELGDSALYLCASSLQSTDTQYFGPGTRLTVL.

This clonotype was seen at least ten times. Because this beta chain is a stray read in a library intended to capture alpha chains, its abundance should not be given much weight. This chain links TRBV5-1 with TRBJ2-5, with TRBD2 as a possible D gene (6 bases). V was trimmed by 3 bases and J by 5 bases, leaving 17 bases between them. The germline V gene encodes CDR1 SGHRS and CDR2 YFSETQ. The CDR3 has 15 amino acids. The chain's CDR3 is CASSSNSGTGETQYF. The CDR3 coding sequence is TGCGCCAGCAGCTCGAATTCCGGGACTGGGGAGACCCAGTACTTC.

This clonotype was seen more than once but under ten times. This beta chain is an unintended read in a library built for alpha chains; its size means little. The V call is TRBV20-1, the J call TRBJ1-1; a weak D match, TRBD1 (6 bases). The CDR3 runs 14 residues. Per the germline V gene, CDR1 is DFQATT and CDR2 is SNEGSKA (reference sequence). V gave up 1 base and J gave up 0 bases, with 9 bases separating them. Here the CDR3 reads CSARVQGMNTEAFF. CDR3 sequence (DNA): TGCAGTGCTAGAGTACAGGGCATGAACACTGAAGCTTTCTTT.

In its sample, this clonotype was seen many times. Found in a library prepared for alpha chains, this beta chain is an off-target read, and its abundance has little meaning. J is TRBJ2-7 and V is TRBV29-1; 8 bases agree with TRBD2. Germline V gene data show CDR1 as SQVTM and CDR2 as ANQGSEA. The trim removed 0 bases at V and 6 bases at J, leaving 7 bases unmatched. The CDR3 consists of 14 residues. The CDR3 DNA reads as TGCAGCGTTGAAGAAGGGACTAGAGGCCCCGAGCAGTACTTC. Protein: CSVEEGTRGPEQYF.

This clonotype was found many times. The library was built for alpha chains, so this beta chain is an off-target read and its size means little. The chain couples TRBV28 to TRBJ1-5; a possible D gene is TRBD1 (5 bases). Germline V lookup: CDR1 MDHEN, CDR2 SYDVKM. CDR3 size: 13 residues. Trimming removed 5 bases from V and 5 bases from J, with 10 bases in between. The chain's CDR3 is CASSPQADQPQHF. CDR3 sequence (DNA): TGTGCCAGCAGTCCACAGGCTGATCAGCCCCAGCATTTT.

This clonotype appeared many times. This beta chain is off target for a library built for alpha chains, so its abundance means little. The CDR3 protein is CASSYMVGYEQYV. The CDR3 DNA follows: TGTGCCAGCAGTTATATGGTCGGCTACGAGCAGTACGTC. The chain carries TRBV6-5 and TRBJ2-7; D gene unclear. Trimming left V 3 bases short and J 3 bases short, with 9 bases between. The CDR3 contains 13 residues. Germline values: CDR1 MNHEY, CDR2 SVGAGI.

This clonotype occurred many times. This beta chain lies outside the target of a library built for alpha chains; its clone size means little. As DNA, the CDR3 is TGTGCCAGCAGTGATCCTAGCCGTATAGAGACCCAGTACTTC. This gives the protein CASSDPSRIETQYF. The chain uses TRBV2 and TRBJ2-5; a possible D gene is TRBD2 (5 bases). V lost 3 bases and J lost 4, with 12 bases in between. The CDR3 runs to 14 residues. The germline gives CDR1 SNHLY, CDR2 FYNNEI.

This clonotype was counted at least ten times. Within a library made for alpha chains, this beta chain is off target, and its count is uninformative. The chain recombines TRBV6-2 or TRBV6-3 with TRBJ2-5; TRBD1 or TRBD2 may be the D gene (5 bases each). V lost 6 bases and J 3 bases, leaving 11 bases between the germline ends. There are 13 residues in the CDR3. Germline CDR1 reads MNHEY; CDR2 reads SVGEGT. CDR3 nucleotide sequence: TGTGCCAGCAGCCTGGGGCGGGAAGAGACCCAGTACTTC. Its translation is CASSLGREETQYF.

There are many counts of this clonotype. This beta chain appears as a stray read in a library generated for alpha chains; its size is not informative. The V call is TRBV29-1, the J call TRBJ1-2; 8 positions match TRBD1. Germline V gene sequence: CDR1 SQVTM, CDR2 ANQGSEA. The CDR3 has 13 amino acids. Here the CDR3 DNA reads TGCATCTTAACAGGGGGAGAGGACTATGGCTACACCTTC. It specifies CILTGGEDYGYTF. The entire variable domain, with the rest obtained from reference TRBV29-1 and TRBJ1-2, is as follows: SAVISQKPSRDICQRGTSLTIQCQVDSQVTMMFWYRQQPGQSLTLIATANQGSEATYESGFVIDKFPISRPNLTFSTLTVSNMSPEDSSIYLCILTGGEDYGYTFGSGTRLTVV.

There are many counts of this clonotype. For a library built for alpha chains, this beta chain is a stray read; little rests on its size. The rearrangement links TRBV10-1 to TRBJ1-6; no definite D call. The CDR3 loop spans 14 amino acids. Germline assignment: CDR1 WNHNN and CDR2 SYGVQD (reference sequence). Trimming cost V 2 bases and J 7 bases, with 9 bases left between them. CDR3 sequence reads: CASSEAGSNSPLHF. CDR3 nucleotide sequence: TGCGCCAGCAGTGAGGCGGGTTCGAATTCACCCCTCCACTTT.

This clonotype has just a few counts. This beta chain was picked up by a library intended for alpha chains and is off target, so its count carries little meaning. The CDR3: CASSPGTGVTNEKLFF. In nucleotides, the CDR3 is TGTGCCAGCAGTCCCGGGACAGGGGTGACTAATGAAAAACTGTTTTTT. V gene TRBV28 combines with J gene TRBJ1-4, with 10 bases identical to TRBD1. V gave up 5 bases and J gave up 2 bases; unmatched junction bases: 5. This CDR3 contains 16 residues. CDR1 and CDR2 (germline): MDHEN, SYDVKM.

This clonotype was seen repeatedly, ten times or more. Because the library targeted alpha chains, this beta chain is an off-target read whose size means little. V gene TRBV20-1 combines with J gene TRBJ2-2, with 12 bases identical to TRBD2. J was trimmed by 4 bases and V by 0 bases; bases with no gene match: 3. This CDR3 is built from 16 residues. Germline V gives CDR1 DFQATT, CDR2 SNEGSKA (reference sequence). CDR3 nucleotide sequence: TGCAGTGCTAGAGATCGGACTAGCGGGGCCACCGGGGAGCTGTTTTTT. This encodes CSARDRTSGATGELFF.

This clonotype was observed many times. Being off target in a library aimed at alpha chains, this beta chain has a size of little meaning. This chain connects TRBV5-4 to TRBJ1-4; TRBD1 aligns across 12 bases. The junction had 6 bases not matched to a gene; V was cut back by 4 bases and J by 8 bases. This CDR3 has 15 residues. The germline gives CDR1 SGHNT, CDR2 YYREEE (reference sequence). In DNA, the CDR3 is TGTGCCAGCAGCCTGGCGGGGACAGGGGGCGAAAAACTGTTTTTT. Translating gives CASSLAGTGGEKLFF.

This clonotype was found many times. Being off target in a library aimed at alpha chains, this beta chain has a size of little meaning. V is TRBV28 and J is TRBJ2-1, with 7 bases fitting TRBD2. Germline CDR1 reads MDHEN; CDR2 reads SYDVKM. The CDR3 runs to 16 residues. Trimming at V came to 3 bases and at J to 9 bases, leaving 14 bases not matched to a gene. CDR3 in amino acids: CASSFWGGGTYGEQFF. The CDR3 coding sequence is TGTGCCAGCAGTTTCTGGGGGGGAGGGACGTATGGTGAGCAGTTCTTC.

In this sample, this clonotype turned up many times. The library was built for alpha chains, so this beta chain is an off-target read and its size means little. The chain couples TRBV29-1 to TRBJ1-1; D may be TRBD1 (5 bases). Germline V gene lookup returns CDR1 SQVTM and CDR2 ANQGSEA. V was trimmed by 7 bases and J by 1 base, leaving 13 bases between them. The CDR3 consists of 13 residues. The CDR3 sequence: CSAVRGGNTEAFF. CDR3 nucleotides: TGCAGCGCTGTCCGGGGGGGGAACACTGAAGCTTTCTTT.

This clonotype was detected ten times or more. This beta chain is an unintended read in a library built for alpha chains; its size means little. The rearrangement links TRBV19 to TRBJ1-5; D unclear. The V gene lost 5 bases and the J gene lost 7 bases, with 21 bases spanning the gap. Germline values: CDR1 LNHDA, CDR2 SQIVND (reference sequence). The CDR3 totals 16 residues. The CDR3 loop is CASSLRGGDGYQPQHF. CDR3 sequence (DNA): TGTGCCAGTAGTCTCCGGGGAGGAGACGGCTACCAGCCCCAGCATTTT.

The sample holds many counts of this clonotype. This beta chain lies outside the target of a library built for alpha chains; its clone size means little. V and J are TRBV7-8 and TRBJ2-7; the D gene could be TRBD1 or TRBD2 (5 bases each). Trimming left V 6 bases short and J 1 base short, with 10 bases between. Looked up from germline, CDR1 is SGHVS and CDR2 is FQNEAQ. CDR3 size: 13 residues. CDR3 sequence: CASSKGPSYEQYV. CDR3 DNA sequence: TGTGCCAGCAGTAAGGGACCGTCCTACGAGCAGTACGTC.

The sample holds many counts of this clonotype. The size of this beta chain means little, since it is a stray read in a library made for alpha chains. CDR3 coding DNA: TGCAGCGTTGAAGTGGGGAGGGAGACCCAGTACTTC. Translated: CSVEVGRETQYF. This chain joins TRBV29-1 and TRBJ2-5; D perhaps matches TRBD2 (6 bases). Between the trimmed V and J ends, which lost 1 base and 5 bases, there was a span of 8 bases. This CDR3 has 12 amino acids. Germline CDR1 reads SQVTM; CDR2 reads ANQGSEA. Supplemented by reference TRBV29-1 and TRBJ2-5, the full variable domain reads SAVISQKPSRDICQRGTSLTIQCQVDSQVTMMFWYRQQPGQSLTLIATANQGSEATYESGFVIDKFPISRPNLTFSTLTVSNMSPEDSSIYLCSVEVGRETQYFGPGTRLLVL.

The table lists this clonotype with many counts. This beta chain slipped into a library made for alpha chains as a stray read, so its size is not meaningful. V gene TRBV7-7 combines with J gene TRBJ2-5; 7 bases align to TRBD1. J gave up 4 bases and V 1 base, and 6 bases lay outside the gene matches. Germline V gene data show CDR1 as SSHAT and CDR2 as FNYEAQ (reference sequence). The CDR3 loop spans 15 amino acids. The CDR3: CASSLGGGSGETQYF. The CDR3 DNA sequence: TGTGCCAGCAGCTTAGGAGGGGGCTCTGGAGAGACCCAGTACTTC.

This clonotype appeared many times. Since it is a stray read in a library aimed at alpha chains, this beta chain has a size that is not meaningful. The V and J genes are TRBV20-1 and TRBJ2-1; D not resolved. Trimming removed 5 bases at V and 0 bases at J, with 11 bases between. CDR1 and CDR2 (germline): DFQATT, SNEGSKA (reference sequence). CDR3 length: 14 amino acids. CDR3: CSALDPSSYNEQFF. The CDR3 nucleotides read TGCAGTGCTCTAGATCCGAGCTCCTACAATGAGCAGTTCTTC.

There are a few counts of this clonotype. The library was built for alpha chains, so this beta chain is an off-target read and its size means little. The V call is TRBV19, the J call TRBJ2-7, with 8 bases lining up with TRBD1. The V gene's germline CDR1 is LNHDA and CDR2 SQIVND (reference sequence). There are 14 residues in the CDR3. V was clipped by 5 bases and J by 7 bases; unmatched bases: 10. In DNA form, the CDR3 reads TGTGCCAGTAGTGGAGGGACAGGCCCTCGGGAGCAGTACTTC. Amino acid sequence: CASSGGTGPREQYF.

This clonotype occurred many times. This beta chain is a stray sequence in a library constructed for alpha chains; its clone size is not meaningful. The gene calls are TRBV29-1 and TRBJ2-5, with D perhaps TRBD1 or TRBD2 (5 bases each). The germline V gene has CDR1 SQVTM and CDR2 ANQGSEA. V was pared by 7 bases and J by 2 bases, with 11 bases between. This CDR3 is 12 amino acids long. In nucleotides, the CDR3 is TGCAGCGGCCGAGGGGTACAAGAGACCCAGTACTTC. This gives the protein CSGRGVQETQYF.

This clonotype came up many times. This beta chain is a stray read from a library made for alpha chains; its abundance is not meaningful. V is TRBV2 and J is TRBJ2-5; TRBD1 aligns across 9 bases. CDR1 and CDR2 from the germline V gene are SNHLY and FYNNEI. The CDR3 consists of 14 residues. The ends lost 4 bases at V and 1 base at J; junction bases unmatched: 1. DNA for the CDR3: TGTGCCAGCAGTGCGGGACAGGGCCAAGAGACCCAGTACTTC. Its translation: CASSAGQGQETQYF.